This T cell receptor (beta chain) derives from a study of OX40 agonist ivuxolimab in advanced cancers. Overall study: Hepatocellular carcinoma, melanoma, renal cell or head and neck cancer was diagnosed in the dose-escalation patients.

TCRdb's table, derived via immunoSEQ multiplex PCR, lists solely in-frame clones and lacks some. The sample lists about 77,000 clones; over 85% were seen once. Study results and limitations: Dosing at 0.1 to 3.0 mg/kg was accompanied by clonal expansion of CD4+ and CD8+ blood T cells by week 6. Low normalized T-cell clonal expansion was also seen in some nonresponders.

About this clone: What it binds is unknown.

People who had autoimmune disease history or systemic immunosuppression were excluded. This TCR was sampled from an adult with an advanced solid tumor such as melanoma, head and neck, liver or kidney cancer. Sequencing used CD4+ or CD8+ T cells sorted from blood, obtained in a trial of the OX40 agonist ivuxolimab.

In nucleotides, the CDR3 is TGCGCCAGCAGCTTCGGACAGGTGGGGGAAAAACTGTTTTTT. Amino acid sequence: CASSFGQVGEKLFF. The genes are TRBV5-1 and TRBJ1-4; 7 nucleotides agree with TRBD1. Trimming cost V 2 bases and J 8 bases; bases outside gene matches: 6. This CDR3 is built from 14 residues. Germline V gene sequence: CDR1 SGHRS, CDR2 YFSETQ. The variable domain in full, with the rest retrieved from reference TRBV5-1 and TRBJ1-4, is KAGVTQTPRYLIKTRGQQVTLSCSPISGHRSVSWYQQTPGQGLQFLFEYFSETQRNKGNFPGRFSGRQFSNSRSEMNVSTLELGDSALYLCASSFGQVGEKLFFGSGTQLSVL.